Each of the 26 T cell receptor beta chains below was sequenced from the same sample in a study of graft-versus-host responses after intestinal transplantation. No antigen has been identified for these receptors. Assay: immunoSEQ multiplex PCR; the TCRdb copy retains only in-frame clones and omits some. The table has around 90,000 clones, 85% to 95% seen once. The sample was unstimulated CD4+ T cells sorted from spleen or lymph node cells, taken before transplant. These receptor sequences come from a human donor who was the organ donor for an intestinal transplant.

The chain carries TRBV29-1 and TRBJ1-2; tentatively, D is TRBD1 (6 bases). The CDR3 runs to 11 residues. Trimming left V 6 bases short and J 8 bases short, with 13 bases between. The germline V gene encodes CDR1 SQVTM and CDR2 ANQGSEA. CDR3 coding DNA: TGCAGCGTGTACAGGGAGGACGGCTACACCTTC. Protein: CSVYREDGYTF. The full variable domain, rest sourced from reference TRBV29-1 and TRBJ1-2, is SAVISQKPSRDICQRGTSLTIQCQVDSQVTMMFWYRQQPGQSLTLIATANQGSEATYESGFVIDKFPISRPNLTFSTLTVSNMSPEDSSIYLCSVYREDGYTFGSGTRLTVV.

This chain joins TRBV27 and TRBJ2-1, with D possibly TRBD1 on 6 matching bases. Trimming took off 0 bases at V and 7 bases at J, with 7 bases between the two ends. CDR3 length: 13 residues. Germline values: CDR1 MNHEY, CDR2 SMNVEV (reference sequence). The DNA for the CDR3 is TGTGCCAGCAGTTTATCTAGGGGGAATGAGCAGTTCTTC. It codes for CASSLSRGNEQFF.

V and J are TRBV7-8 and TRBJ1-3; D is unresolved. V shed 0 bases and J shed 0 bases, with 9 bases lying between them. Per the germline V gene, CDR1 is SGHVS and CDR2 is FQNEAQ. The CDR3 is made up of 16 amino acids. The CDR3 is CASSLAVANSGNTIYF. Here the CDR3 DNA reads TGTGCCAGCAGCTTAGCGGTCGCCAACTCTGGAAACACCATATATTTT. The full variable domain, rest sourced from reference TRBV7-8 and TRBJ1-3, is GAGVSQSPRYKVAKRGQDVALRCDPISGHVSLFWYQQALGQGPEFLTYFQNEAQLDKSGLPSDRFFAERPEGSVSTLKIQRTQQEDSAVYLCASSLAVANSGNTIYFGEGSWLTVV.

The chain joins TRBV7-9 to TRBJ2-2; D remains unclear. Germline assignment: CDR1 SEHNR and CDR2 FQNEAQ (reference sequence). Trimming pared 5 bases from V and 1 base from J, leaving 14 bases between. There are 16 residues in the CDR3. The CDR3 is CASSARLAMNTGELFF. CDR3 coding DNA: TGTGCCAGCAGCGCCCGTTTAGCTATGAACACCGGGGAGCTGTTTTTT.

This chain uses TRBV7-2 with TRBJ2-3; TRBD1 might be the D (6 bases). V was trimmed by 5 bases and J by 4 bases, leaving 13 bases between them. This CDR3 is 14 amino acids long. Germline-derived CDR1 and CDR2 are SGHTA and FQGNSA. CDR3 in DNA: TGTGCCAGCAGCCTTGACAGGAGTCCAGATACGCAGTATTTT. Translating gives CASSLDRSPDTQYF.

This chain joins TRBV18 and TRBJ2-7; D tentatively reads TRBD1 or TRBD2 (5 bases each). Between the trimmed V and J ends, which lost 3 bases and 0 bases, there was a span of 15 bases. The CDR3 consists of 16 residues. The germline V gene encodes CDR1 KGHSH and CDR2 LQKENI. The CDR3 spells CASSPLGDQLSYEQYF. CDR3 DNA sequence: TGTGCCAGCTCACCGCTTGGGGACCAGCTCTCCTACGAGCAGTACTTC.

This chain uses TRBV5-1 with TRBJ1-2; the match to TRBD1 covers 9 bases. The V gene end was trimmed by 4 bases and the J gene end by 6 bases; junction bases not matched to a gene: 4. The CDR3 is 13 residues long. Germline lookup yields CDR1 SGHRS and CDR2 YFSETQ. This chain's CDR3 is CASSRTGGDGYTF. The CDR3 region has the DNA TGCGCCAGCAGCAGAACAGGGGGCGATGGCTACACCTTC.

The chain uses TRBV18 and TRBJ2-3; D possibly corresponds to TRBD2 (6 bases). The ends were cut back, 3 bases at V and 3 bases at J, with 13 bases in the middle. There are 15 residues in the CDR3. Per the germline V gene, CDR1 is KGHSH and CDR2 is LQKENI. The CDR3 loop reads CASSPAVGGTDTQYF. In DNA form, the CDR3 reads TGTGCCAGCTCACCTGCGGTCGGGGGTACAGATACGCAGTATTTT.

V gene TRBV10-2 combines with J gene TRBJ1-2, with a possible D match to TRBD1 (6 bases). Between the trimmed V and J ends, which lost 4 bases and 6 bases, there was a span of 15 bases. This CDR3 comprises 14 residues. Looked up from germline, CDR1 is WSHSY and CDR2 is SAAADI. This CDR3 is CASSVAGRGDGYTF. Written as DNA, the CDR3 is TGCGCCAGCAGTGTGGCTGGCAGGGGTGATGGCTACACCTTC.

The chain is built from TRBV5-6 and TRBJ1-2, with 7 nucleotides matching TRBD1. Germline assignment: CDR1 SGHDT and CDR2 YYEEEE. Losses at the gene ends were 2 bases for V and 6 bases for J; bases not matched to a gene: 4. CDR3 size: 13 residues. CDR3 sequence: CASSFSGQNGYTF. In DNA form, the CDR3 reads TGTGCCAGCAGCTTCTCGGGACAGAATGGCTACACCTTC.

The rearrangement links TRBV19 to TRBJ2-3; 16 bases agree with TRBD2. CDR1 is LNHDA and CDR2 is SQIVND in the germline V gene (reference sequence). CDR3 size: 19 residues. The V gene end was trimmed by 6 bases and the J gene end by 0 bases; junction bases not matched to a gene: 9. The CDR3 loop is CASSTIRGLAGGSTDTQYF. As DNA, the CDR3 is TGTGCCAGTAGCACCATCAGGGGACTAGCGGGGGGGAGCACAGATACGCAGTATTTT.

V and J are TRBV21-1 and TRBJ1-1; TRBD1 is the table's D call and was not checked against the DNA. TRBV21-1 is an annotated pseudogene. The CDR3 is 24 residues long. This CDR3 reads CASPKRDSQPENAGGPFPNTEAFF. The CDR3 DNA is TGTGCCAGCCCAAAAAGGGATTCCCAACCGGAAAATGCAGGGGGACCATTTCCGAACACTGAAGCTTTCTTT.

The V call is TRBV2, the J call TRBJ1-6; D unclear. The CDR3 spans 12 residues. The ends were cut back, 6 bases at V and 5 bases at J, with 5 bases in the middle. Germline V gene lookup returns CDR1 SNHLY and CDR2 FYNNEI. The CDR3 nucleotides read TGTGCCAGCAGGGGAGATAATTCACCCCTCCACTTT. Protein product: CASRGDNSPLHF. Variable domain in full (rest from reference TRBV2 and TRBJ1-6): EPEVTQTPSHQVTQMGQEVILRCVPISNHLYFYWYRQILGQKVEFLVSFYNNEISEKSEIFDDQFSVERPDGSNFTLKIRSTKLEDSAMYFCASRGDNSPLHFGNGTRLTVT.

This clone was found once. The V gene is TRBV2, the J gene TRBJ1-5; weak D call: TRBD1 (5 bases). The CDR3 covers 16 residues. V lost 1 base and J 3 bases, leaving 13 bases between the germline ends. Germline CDR1 SNHLY, CDR2 FYNNEI. The CDR3 spells CASSEGATEPNQPQHF. The DNA of the CDR3 is TGTGCCAGCAGTGAAGGGGCGACAGAGCCCAATCAGCCCCAGCATTTT.

This chain connects TRBV5-6 to TRBJ1-5, with no clear D. Trimming stripped 1 base from V and 2 bases from J, with 10 bases between. The CDR3 runs 15 residues. From germline, CDR1 is SGHDT and CDR2 YYEEEE. The CDR3 loop reads CASSLFVSGNQPQHF. CDR3 nucleotides: TGTGCCAGCAGCTTGTTCGTCTCGGGCAATCAGCCCCAGCATTTT.

The chain links TRBV9 to TRBJ2-7; D remains unclear. The CDR3 is 13 residues long. From germline, CDR1 is SGDLS and CDR2 YYNGEE. V lost 0 bases to trimming and J lost 6 bases, with 10 bases between them. Here the CDR3 DNA reads TGTGCCAGCAGCGTAGACATCCCGGGCGAGCAGTACTTC. It encodes CASSVDIPGEQYF.

The chain links TRBV5-1 to TRBJ2-2; the D gene is possibly TRBD1 (6 bases). The V end lost 1 base, the J end lost 0 bases, and 13 bases lay between the germline ends. CDR3 length: 17 amino acids. CDR1 and CDR2 from the germline V gene are SGHRS and YFSETQ. DNA of the CDR3: TGCGCCAGCAGCTTGTCCAGGGGAACCGCGAACACCGGGGAGCTGTTTTTT. It specifies CASSLSRGTANTGELFF.

The J gene is TRBJ2-5, the V gene TRBV5-1; 10 bases align to TRBD2. The CDR3 contains 15 residues. The trim removed 0 bases at V and 1 base at J, leaving 0 bases unmatched. Germline V gene sequence: CDR1 SGHRS, CDR2 YFSETQ. In nucleotides, the CDR3 is TGCGCCAGCAGCTTGGTAGCGGGGGGCCAAGAGACCCAGTACTTC. As protein: CASSLVAGGQETQYF.

The table lists this clone with a count of one. CDR3 sequence reads: CASSQGDRADQPQHF. The CDR3 bases are TGCGCCAGCAGCCAAGGGGACAGGGCTGATCAGCCCCAGCATTTT. The chain links TRBV4-3 to TRBJ1-5, with 9 bases identical to TRBD1. The CDR3 is 15 residues long. The V gene end was trimmed by 1 base and the J gene end by 5 bases; junction bases not matched to a gene: 3. Germline assignment: CDR1 LGHNA and CDR2 YSLEER.

The chain employs TRBV28 and TRBJ1-3; the D is unclear. The CDR3 totals 15 residues. Germline V lookup: CDR1 MDHEN, CDR2 SYDVKM. Trimming took 6 bases from V and 4 from J, leaving 16 bases between them. CDR3 loop: CASRPRPAGGNTIYF. The DNA of the CDR3 is TGTGCCAGCAGGCCTCGGCCGGCAGGCGGAAACACCATATATTTT. Drawing the rest from reference TRBV28 and TRBJ1-3, the complete variable domain is DVKVTQSSRYLVKRTGEKVFLECVQDMDHENMFWYRQDPGLGLRLIYFSYDVKMKEKGDIPEGYSVSREKKERFSLILESASTNQTSMYLCASRPRPAGGNTIYFGEGSWLTVV.

The chain has TRBV6-6 and TRBJ2-5; D gene uncertain. CDR1 is MNHNY and CDR2 is SVGAGI in the germline V gene (reference sequence). V lost 6 bases, J lost 4 bases, and 6 bases lay in between. There are 11 residues in the CDR3. The DNA of the CDR3 is TGTGCCAGCAGCGCCGTAGAGACCCAGTACTTC. Protein: CASSAVETQYF.

This sequence joins TRBV19 and TRBJ1-6, with 9 bases that match TRBD1. The junction had 8 bases not matched to a gene; V was cut back by 5 bases and J by 9 bases. The CDR3 runs 15 residues. Germline V lookup: CDR1 LNHDA, CDR2 SQIVND (reference sequence). The CDR3 nucleotides are TGTGCCAGTAGTGCCGGGACAGGGTCGGGTTCACCCCTCCACTTT. It yields the protein CASSAGTGSGSPLHF.

V gene TRBV6-5 combines with J gene TRBJ1-2, with TRBD1 matching 8 bases. With V trimmed by 5 bases and J by 4 bases, 6 bases remained unmatched. The V gene's germline CDR1 is MNHEY and CDR2 SVGAGI. This CDR3 comprises 14 residues. CDR3 region: CASSRQGSSYGYTF. CDR3 bases: TGTGCCAGCAGTCGACAGGGGTCCAGCTATGGCTACACCTTC.

V and J are TRBV29-1 and TRBJ2-5; 9 bases are a match to TRBD1. V gave up 4 bases and J gave up 2 bases; unmatched junction bases: 2. There are 13 residues in the CDR3. Germline V CDR1 and CDR2: SQVTM, ANQGSEA. The CDR3 coding sequence is TGCAGCGTTGGACAGGGGGGGCAAGAGACCCAGTACTTC. This sequence encodes CSVGQGGQETQYF.

CDR3 DNA: TGCGCCAGCAGAATTGACGGATACAATGAGCAGTTCTTC. Translated, it gives CASRIDGYNEQFF. The chain combines TRBV5-1 with TRBJ2-1; D is undetermined. Deletions cut 5 bases from V and 4 bases from J, with 10 bases between. From germline, CDR1 is SGHRS and CDR2 YFSETQ. This CDR3 spans 13 amino acids.

J is TRBJ2-5 and V is TRBV13; weak D call: TRBD2 (5 bases). The V end lost 6 bases, the J end lost 5 bases, and 16 bases lay between the germline ends. This CDR3 has 14 amino acids. Germline V gene sequence: CDR1 PRHDT, CDR2 FYEKMQ (reference sequence). The CDR3 nucleotides read TGTGCCAGCAGTTATCGTCCCGGGGTGGAGACCCAGTACTTC. This translates into CASSYRPGVETQYF.